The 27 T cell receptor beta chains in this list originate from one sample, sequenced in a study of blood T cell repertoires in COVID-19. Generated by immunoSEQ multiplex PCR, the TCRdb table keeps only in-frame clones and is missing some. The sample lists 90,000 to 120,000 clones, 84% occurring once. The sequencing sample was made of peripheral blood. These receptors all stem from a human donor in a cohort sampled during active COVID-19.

CDR3 protein: CASSLAASGGTDTQYF. The CDR3 region has the DNA TGCGCCAGCAGCTTGGCGGCTAGCGGGGGCACAGATACGCAGTATTTT. The V call is TRBV5-1, the J call TRBJ2-3, with 9 bases aligning to TRBD2. CDR1 and CDR2 from the germline V gene are SGHRS and YFSETQ. The V gene end was trimmed by 0 bases and the J gene end by 1 base; junction bases not matched to a gene: 3. The CDR3 totals 16 residues. Supplemented by reference TRBV5-1 and TRBJ2-3, the full variable domain reads KAGVTQTPRYLIKTRGQQVTLSCSPISGHRSVSWYQQTPGQGLQFLFEYFSETQRNKGNFPGRFSGRQFSNSRSEMNVSTLELGDSALYLCASSLAASGGTDTQYFGPGTRLTVL.

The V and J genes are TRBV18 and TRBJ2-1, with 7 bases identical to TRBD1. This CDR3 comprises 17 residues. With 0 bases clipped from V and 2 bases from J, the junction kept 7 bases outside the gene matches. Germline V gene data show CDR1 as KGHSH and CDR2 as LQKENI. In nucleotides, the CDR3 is TGTGCCAGCTCACCACCTGACACAGGGGCTACCTACAATGAGCAGTTCTTC. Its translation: CASSPPDTGATYNEQFF. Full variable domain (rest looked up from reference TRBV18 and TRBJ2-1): NAGVMQNPRHLVRRRGQEARLRCSPMKGHSHVYWYRQLPEEGLKFMVYLQKENIIDESGMPKERFSAEFPKEGPSILRIQQVVRGDSAAYFCASSPPDTGATYNEQFFGPGTRLTVL.

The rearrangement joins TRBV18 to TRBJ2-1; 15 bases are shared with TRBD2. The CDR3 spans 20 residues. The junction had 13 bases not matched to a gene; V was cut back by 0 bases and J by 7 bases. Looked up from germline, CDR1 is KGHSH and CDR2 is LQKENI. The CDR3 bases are TGTGCCAGCTCACCACCCGGACTAGCGGGAGGGGGGAAAACAAGGAATGAGCAGTTCTTC. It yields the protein CASSPPGLAGGGKTRNEQFF.

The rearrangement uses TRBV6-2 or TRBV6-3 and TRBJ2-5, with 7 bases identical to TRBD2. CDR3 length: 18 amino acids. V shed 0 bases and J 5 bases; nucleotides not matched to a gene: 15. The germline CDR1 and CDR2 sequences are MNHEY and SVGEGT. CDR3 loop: CASSYSRSGGPASETQYF. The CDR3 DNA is TGTGCCAGCAGTTACTCGAGGTCGGGAGGCCCCGCTAGCGAGACCCAGTACTTC.

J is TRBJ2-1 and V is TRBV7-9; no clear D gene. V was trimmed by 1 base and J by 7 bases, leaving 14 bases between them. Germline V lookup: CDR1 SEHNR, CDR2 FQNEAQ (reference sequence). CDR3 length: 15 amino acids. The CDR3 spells CASSLGVLMRNEQFF. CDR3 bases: TGTGCCAGCAGCTTAGGCGTATTAATGAGGAATGAGCAGTTCTTC. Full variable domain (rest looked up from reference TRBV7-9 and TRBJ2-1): DTGVSQNPRHKITKRGQNVTFRCDPISEHNRLYWYRQTLGQGPEFLTYFQNEAQLEKSRLLSDRFSAERPKGSFSTLEIQRTEQGDSAMYLCASSLGVLMRNEQFFGPGTRLTVL.

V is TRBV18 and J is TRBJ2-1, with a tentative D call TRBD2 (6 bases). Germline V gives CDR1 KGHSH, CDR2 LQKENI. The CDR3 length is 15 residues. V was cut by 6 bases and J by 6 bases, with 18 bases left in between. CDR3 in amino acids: CASSRGSTKGNEQFF. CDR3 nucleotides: TGTGCCAGCTCCCGGGGGAGTACCAAGGGCAATGAGCAGTTCTTC.

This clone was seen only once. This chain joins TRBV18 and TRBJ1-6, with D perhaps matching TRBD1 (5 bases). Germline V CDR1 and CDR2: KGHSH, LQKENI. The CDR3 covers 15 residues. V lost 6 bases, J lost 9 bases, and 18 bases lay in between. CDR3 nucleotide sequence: TGTGCCAGCTCCCGCGAGGGAGGGGCACGTTCACCCCTCCACTTT. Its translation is CASSREGGARSPLHF. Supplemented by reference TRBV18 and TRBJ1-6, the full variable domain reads NAGVMQNPRHLVRRRGQEARLRCSPMKGHSHVYWYRQLPEEGLKFMVYLQKENIIDESGMPKERFSAEFPKEGPSILRIQQVVRGDSAAYFCASSREGGARSPLHFGNGTRLTVT.

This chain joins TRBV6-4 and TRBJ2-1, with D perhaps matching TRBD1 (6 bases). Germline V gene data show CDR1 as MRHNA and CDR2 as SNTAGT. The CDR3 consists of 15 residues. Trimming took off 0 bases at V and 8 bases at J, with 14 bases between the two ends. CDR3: CASSDSGTPWYEQFF. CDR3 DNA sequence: TGTGCCAGCAGTGACTCCGGGACACCTTGGTATGAGCAGTTCTTC.

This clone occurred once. The CDR3 region is CSASTPPGQYF. The CDR3 nucleotides are TGCAGTGCTTCGACACCACCAGGGCAGTACTTC. V and J are TRBV20-1 and TRBJ2-7; D ambiguous. Germline values: CDR1 DFQATT, CDR2 SNEGSKA (reference sequence). The ends were cut back, 5 bases at V and 9 bases at J, with 14 bases in the middle. The CDR3 has 11 amino acids.

Here the CDR3 reads CASSRRDGSQETQYF. As DNA, the CDR3 is TGTGCCAGCAGCCGGAGGGACGGCAGCCAAGAGACCCAGTACTTC. The rearrangement joins TRBV11-2 to TRBJ2-5; tentatively, D is TRBD2 (6 bases). The germline V gene encodes CDR1 SGHAT and CDR2 FQNNGV. The germline V and J ends were trimmed by 5 bases and 1 base, with 14 bases remaining between them. The CDR3 has 15 residues.

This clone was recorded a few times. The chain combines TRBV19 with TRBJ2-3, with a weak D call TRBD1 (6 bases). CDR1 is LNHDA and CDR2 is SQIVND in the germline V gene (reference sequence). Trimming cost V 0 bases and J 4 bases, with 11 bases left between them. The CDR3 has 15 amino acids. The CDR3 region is CASSIDGGRPDTQYF. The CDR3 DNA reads TGTGCCAGTAGTATAGATGGGGGCAGACCAGATACGCAGTATTTT.

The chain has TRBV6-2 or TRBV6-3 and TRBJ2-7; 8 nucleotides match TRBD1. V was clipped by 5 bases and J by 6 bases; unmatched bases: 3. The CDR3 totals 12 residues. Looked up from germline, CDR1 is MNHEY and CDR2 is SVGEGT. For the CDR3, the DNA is TGTGCCAGCAGTAAAGACAGGGGCGAGCAGTACTTC. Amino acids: CASSKDRGEQYF.

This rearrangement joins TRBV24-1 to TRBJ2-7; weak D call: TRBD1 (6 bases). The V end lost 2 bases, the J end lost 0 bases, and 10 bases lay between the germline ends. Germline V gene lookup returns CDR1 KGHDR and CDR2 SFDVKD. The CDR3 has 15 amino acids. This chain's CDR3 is CATSDSTTGSYEQYF. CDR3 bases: TGTGCCACCAGTGATTCCACGACAGGCTCCTACGAGCAGTACTTC.

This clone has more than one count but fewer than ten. The CDR3 DNA follows: TGTGCCACCAGTACACCCCCCGGGACTAGCGGGAGGGTCACCGGGGAGCTGTTTTTT. The encoded protein is CATSTPPGTSGRVTGELFF. The chain joins TRBV24-1 to TRBJ2-2; 16 positions agree with TRBD2. Germline V gene sequence: CDR1 KGHDR, CDR2 SFDVKD. After removal of 6 bases from V and 4 bases from J, the junction contained 10 bases not matched to a gene. CDR3 size: 19 residues.

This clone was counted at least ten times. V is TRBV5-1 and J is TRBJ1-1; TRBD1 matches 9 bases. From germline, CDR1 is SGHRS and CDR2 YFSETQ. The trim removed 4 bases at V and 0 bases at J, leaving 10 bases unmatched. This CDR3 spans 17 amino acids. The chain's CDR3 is CASSPQTGGSMNTEAFF. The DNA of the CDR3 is TGCGCCAGCAGCCCCCAGACAGGGGGGTCGATGAACACTGAAGCTTTCTTT.

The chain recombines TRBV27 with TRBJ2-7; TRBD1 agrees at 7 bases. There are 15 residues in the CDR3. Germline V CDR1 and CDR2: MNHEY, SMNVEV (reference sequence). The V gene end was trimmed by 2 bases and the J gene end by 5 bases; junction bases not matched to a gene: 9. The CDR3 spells CASSLRAGGIDEQYV. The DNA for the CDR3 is TGTGCCAGCAGTTTACGGGCAGGGGGAATTGACGAGCAGTACGTC.

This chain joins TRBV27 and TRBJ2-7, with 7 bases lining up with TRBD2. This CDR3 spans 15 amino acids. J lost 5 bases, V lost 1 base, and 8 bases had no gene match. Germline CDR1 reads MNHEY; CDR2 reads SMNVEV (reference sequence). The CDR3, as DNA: TGTGCCAGCAGTTTATTCGCGGGAGTTGACAACGAGCAGTACTTC. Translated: CASSLFAGVDNEQYF.

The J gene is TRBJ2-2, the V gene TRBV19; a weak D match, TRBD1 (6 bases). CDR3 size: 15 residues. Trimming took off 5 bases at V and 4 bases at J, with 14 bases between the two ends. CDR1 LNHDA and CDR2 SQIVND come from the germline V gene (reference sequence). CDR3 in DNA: TGTGCCAGTAGTCTCGCAGGGGTGGGCACCGGGGAGCTGTTTTTT. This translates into CASSLAGVGTGELFF.

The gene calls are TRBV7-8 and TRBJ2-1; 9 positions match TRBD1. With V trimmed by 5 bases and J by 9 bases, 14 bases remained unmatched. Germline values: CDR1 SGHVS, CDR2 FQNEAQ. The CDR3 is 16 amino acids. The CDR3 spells CASSLAGTGNRGEQFF. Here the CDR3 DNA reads TGTGCCAGCAGCCTGGCCGGGACAGGGAATCGTGGTGAGCAGTTCTTC.

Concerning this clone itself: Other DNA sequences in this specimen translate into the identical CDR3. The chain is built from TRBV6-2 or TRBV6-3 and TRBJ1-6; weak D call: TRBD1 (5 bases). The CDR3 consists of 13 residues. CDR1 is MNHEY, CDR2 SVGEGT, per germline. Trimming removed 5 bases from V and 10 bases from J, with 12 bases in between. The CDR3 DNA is TGTGCCAGCAGTCTATCAGGGCGGTCACCCCTCCACTTT. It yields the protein CASSLSGRSPLHF.

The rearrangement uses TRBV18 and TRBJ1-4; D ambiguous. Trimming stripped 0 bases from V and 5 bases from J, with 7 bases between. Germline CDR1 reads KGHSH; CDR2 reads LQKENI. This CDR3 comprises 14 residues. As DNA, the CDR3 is TGTGCCAGCTCACCACCGACGGAGAATGAAAAACTGTTTTTT. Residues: CASSPPTENEKLFF.

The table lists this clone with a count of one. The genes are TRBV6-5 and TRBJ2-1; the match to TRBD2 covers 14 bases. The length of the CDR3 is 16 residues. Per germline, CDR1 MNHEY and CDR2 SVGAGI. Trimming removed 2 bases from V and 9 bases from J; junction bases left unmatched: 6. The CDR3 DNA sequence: TGTGCCAGCAGTTACCCGGGACTAGCGGGAGTTGGTGAGCAGTTCTTC. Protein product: CASSYPGLAGVGEQFF.

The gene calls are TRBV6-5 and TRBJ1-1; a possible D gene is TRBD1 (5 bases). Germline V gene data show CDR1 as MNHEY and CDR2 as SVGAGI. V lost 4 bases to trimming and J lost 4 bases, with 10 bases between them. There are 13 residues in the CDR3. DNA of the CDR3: TGTGCCAGCAGTTGGGTGGGGGGCACTGAAGCTTTCTTT. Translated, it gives CASSWVGGTEAFF.

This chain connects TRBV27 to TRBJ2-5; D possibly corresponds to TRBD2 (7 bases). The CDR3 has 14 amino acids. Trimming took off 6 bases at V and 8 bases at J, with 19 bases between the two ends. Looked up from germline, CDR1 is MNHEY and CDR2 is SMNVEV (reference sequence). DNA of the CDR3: TGTGCCAGCAGCACATGGGGGGGCGGGGAAACCCAGTACTTC. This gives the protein CASSTWGGGETQYF.

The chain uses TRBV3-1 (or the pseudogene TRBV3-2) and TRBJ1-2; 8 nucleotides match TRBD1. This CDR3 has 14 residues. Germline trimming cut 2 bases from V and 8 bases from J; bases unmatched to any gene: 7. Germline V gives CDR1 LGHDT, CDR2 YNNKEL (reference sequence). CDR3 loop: CASSQIGRDRGYTF. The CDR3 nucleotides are TGTGCCAGCAGCCAAATTGGCAGGGACAGGGGCTACACCTTC.

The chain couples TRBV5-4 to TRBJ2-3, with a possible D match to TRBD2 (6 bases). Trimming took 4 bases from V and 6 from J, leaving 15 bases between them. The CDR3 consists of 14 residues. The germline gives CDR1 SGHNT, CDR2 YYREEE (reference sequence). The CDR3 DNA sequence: TGTGCCAGCAGCAAGGAGGGCCTGTCGGATACGCAGTATTTT. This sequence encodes CASSKEGLSDTQYF.

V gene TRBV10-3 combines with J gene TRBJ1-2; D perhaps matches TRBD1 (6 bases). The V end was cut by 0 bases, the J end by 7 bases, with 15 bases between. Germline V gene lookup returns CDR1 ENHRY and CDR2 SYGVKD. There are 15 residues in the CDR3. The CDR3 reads CAISESRGQGSGYTF. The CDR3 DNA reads TGTGCCATCAGTGAGTCCAGGGGCCAAGGCAGTGGCTACACCTTC.